Following are 9 T cell receptor beta chains from one sample sequenced in a study of blood T cell repertoires in COVID-19. Sequencing was performed with immunoSEQ multiplex PCR; in TCRdb, only in-frame clones are kept and a portion is missing. This table has hundreds of thousands of clones, approximately 90% appearing once. Source material: PBMCs or T cells enriched from blood (not recorded which). The receptor source for this set is a woman aged 18 to 35 who had been exposed to COVID-19.

This chain connects TRBV12-2 to TRBJ2-4; the table's TRBD1 call for D was not verified on the DNA. TRBV12-2 is annotated as a pseudogene. This CDR3 region has 16 residues. The chain's CDR3 is CASRTGDSASKNIQYF. CDR3 coding DNA: TGTGCAAGTCGCACTGGGGACAGTGCATCCAAAAACATTCAGTACTTC.

The genes are TRBV19 and TRBJ2-7; TRBD1 matches 9 bases. Losses at the gene ends were 6 bases for V and 3 bases for J; bases not matched to a gene: 12. CDR1 and CDR2 from the germline V gene are LNHDA and SQIVND (reference sequence). The CDR3 covers 16 residues. CDR3 protein: CASRGSLGTGFYEQYF. As DNA, the CDR3 is TGTGCCAGTAGGGGCTCATTGGGGACAGGGTTCTACGAGCAGTACTTC.

The chain employs TRBV6-5 and TRBJ2-3, with D possibly matching TRBD2 (6 bases). The CDR3 is made up of 15 amino acids. The ends were cut back, 0 bases at V and 1 base at J, with 8 bases in the middle. Germline V lookup: CDR1 MNHEY, CDR2 SVGAGI. CDR3 DNA: TGTGCCAGCAGTTACTCTTGGGGGGGCACAGATACGCAGTATTTT. This translates into CASSYSWGGTDTQYF.

The V and J genes are TRBV5-1 and TRBJ2-3, with 8 bases that match TRBD2. The J segment lost 4 bases and the V segment lost 3 bases, leaving 7 bases of the junction unmatched. There are 15 residues in the CDR3. The germline CDR1 and CDR2 sequences are SGHRS and YFSETQ. The CDR3 DNA sequence: TGCGCCAGCAGCTCTGCGGGACTAGTCGCAGATACGCAGTATTTT. It specifies CASSSAGLVADTQYF.

This clone appeared a single time. The chain links TRBV7-9 to TRBJ2-2; 12 bases map to TRBD2. This CDR3 comprises 16 residues. J gave up 4 bases and V 5 bases, and 5 bases lay outside the gene matches. Germline loops: CDR1 SEHNR, CDR2 FQNEAQ (reference sequence). CDR3: CASSTRLAGATGELFF. Written as DNA, the CDR3 is TGTGCCAGCAGCACCCGACTAGCGGGGGCCACCGGGGAGCTGTTTTTT. Combining the CDR3 with reference TRBV7-9 and TRBJ2-2 gives the whole variable domain DTGVSQNPRHKITKRGQNVTFRCDPISEHNRLYWYRQTLGQGPEFLTYFQNEAQLEKSRLLSDRFSAERPKGSFSTLEIQRTEQGDSAMYLCASSTRLAGATGELFFGEGSRLTVL.

The V gene is TRBV19, the J gene TRBJ2-1; no clear D. Germline CDR1 reads LNHDA; CDR2 reads SQIVND (reference sequence). Trimming shortened V by 5 bases and J by 1 base, and 12 bases separated the two germline ends. The length of the CDR3 is 15 residues. This CDR3 is CASSLLTRSYNEQFF. For the CDR3, the DNA is TGTGCCAGTAGTCTCCTAACGAGGTCCTACAATGAGCAGTTCTTC.

This chain links TRBV7-8 with TRBJ1-6; 7 bases line up with TRBD1. The CDR3 is 16 amino acids. Germline V gene sequence: CDR1 SGHVS, CDR2 FQNEAQ. The trim removed 1 base at V and 8 bases at J, leaving 8 bases unmatched. The CDR3 region is CASSLGMTGMDSPLHF. CDR3 nucleotides: TGTGCCAGCAGCTTAGGGATGACAGGGATGGATTCACCCCTCCACTTT. Variable domain in full (rest from reference TRBV7-8 and TRBJ1-6): GAGVSQSPRYKVAKRGQDVALRCDPISGHVSLFWYQQALGQGPEFLTYFQNEAQLDKSGLPSDRFFAERPEGSVSTLKIQRTQQEDSAVYLCASSLGMTGMDSPLHFGNGTRLTVT.

The rearrangement joins TRBV18 to TRBJ1-6; D unclear. CDR3 length equals 17 residues. Per germline, CDR1 KGHSH and CDR2 LQKENI. V was trimmed by 2 bases and J by 8 bases, leaving 19 bases between them. CDR3 in amino acids: CASSPSNSRMADSPLHF. In nucleotides, the CDR3 is TGTGCCAGCTCACCATCGAACAGTCGGATGGCAGATTCACCCCTCCACTTT. The full variable domain, its missing parts supplied by reference TRBV18 and TRBJ1-6, is NAGVMQNPRHLVRRRGQEARLRCSPMKGHSHVYWYRQLPEEGLKFMVYLQKENIIDESGMPKERFSAEFPKEGPSILRIQQVVRGDSAAYFCASSPSNSRMADSPLHFGNGTRLTVT.

The rearrangement joins TRBV18 to TRBJ2-1, with TRBD2 matching 10 bases. The ends lost 2 bases at V and 4 bases at J; junction bases unmatched: 2. Germline loops: CDR1 KGHSH, CDR2 LQKENI. The CDR3 spans 15 residues. CDR3 protein: CASSPGLADYNEQFF. The CDR3 DNA follows: TGTGCCAGCTCACCAGGACTAGCGGATTACAATGAGCAGTTCTTC.